This T cell receptor (beta chain) was found in a study of blood T cell repertoires in COVID-19 (dated by TCRdb to 2019 to 2021). At the level of the whole study: The collaborator samples originated in the United States, Italy and Spain and spanned the acute and convalescent phases of COVID-19. The sample metadata nearly always contained a de-identified subject ID, COVID-19 status, age in years and sex. Where available, HLA class I and class II types were obtained from metadata supplied by the sample provider rather than from assay-based typing. The material from the prospective study consisted of cDNA or gDNA derived from T cells, B-cell-depleted T cells, or PBMCs. Subjects who had been exposed to COVID-19, were actively infected with it, or had recovered from it provided the deeply sampled blood TCRbeta repertoires that made up the dataset. A freely available public database, intended as a resource for researchers studying the immune response to SARS-CoV-2, is where the repertoires were released. The samples were drawn from two sources: the first 160 participants of the ongoing ImmuneRACE study, and over 950 subjects contributed by 6 global collaborators. The investigation overall reported the following: The quantity of clinical and demographic metadata differed by source and by participant and was supplied without curation.

TCRbeta CDR3 regions were amplified from genomic DNA by means of the immunoSEQ Assay, a bias-controlled multiplex PCR. In the source study's methods: The number of nucleated cells in each sample was estimated by amplification of reference gene primers within the assay. To quantify the absolute abundance of each unique TCRbeta CDR3 rearrangement, sequence reads were collapsed and filtered. Productive Simpson clonality was computed per sample as the square root of Simpson's diversity index over productive rearrangements. Imported from immuneACCESS, the table was reduced by TCRdb to in-frame sequences with V and J called. These copies leave out some clones; in studies compared against another copy, an unresolved V gene accounts for under half, and the cause of the remainder is not known. Clone size and the V and J calls come from that table; the DNA yielded D and trimming. Within this sample are about 400,000 clones, with roughly 87% of them counted one time only. The top ten hold 2% to 2.5% of the sample.

Spanning cysteine to phenylalanine, the CDR3 consists of 16 amino acids. This entry keeps only the CDR3 DNA: 48 bases, framed from base 1. The germline V gene (reference sequence) gives CDR1 as SEHNR and CDR2 as FQNEAQ. The germline V end is reduced by 1 base and the J end by 2 bases; junction bases left unmatched: 2. Enrolling through a virtual design, the prospective study's participants ranged in age from roughly 18 to 95 years and lived across roughly 24 United States geographic areas. In the prospective study, participants were assigned to cohorts based on the clinical history participants reported in a screening survey and a study questionnaire. Mobile phlebotomists in the prospective study collected whole blood, serum and a nasopharyngeal or oropharyngeal swab from every participant. Participants in the prospective study had the option to provide additional blood draws and questionnaires over a roughly 2-month period. Before DNA extraction, blood samples from the prospective study were shipped at room temperature or frozen.

For this clone: The target of this receptor is not known. No much larger clone is present one base from it, and per-base qualities are unavailable.

The sequenced material came from PBMCs or T cells enriched from blood (not recorded which). The sequence derives from a woman aged 35 to 49 with acute COVID-19. The V and J genes are TRBV7-9 and TRBJ1-1; TRBD1 matches 12 bases in the middle. The bases read TGTGCCAGCAGCTTAGGGGACAGGGGGCTAAACACTGAAGCTTTCTTT. This sequence encodes CASSLGDRGLNTEAFF.